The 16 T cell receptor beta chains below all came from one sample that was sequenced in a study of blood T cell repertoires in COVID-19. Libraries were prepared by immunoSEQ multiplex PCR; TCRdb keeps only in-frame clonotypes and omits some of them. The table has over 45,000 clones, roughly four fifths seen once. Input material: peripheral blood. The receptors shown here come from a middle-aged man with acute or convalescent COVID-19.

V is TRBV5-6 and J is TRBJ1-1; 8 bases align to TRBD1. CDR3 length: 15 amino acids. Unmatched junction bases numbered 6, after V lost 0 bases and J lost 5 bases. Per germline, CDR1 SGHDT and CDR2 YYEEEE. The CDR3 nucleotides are TGTGCCAGCAGCTTGGACTGGACAGGGAGGACTGAAGCTTTCTTT. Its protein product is CASSLDWTGRTEAFF.

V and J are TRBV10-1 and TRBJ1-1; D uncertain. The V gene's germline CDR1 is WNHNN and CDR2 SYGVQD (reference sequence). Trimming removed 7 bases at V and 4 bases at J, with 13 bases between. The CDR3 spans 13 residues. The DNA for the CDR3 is TGCGCCAGCAACGAGGTCGAGGGCACTGAAGCTTTCTTT. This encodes CASNEVEGTEAFF.

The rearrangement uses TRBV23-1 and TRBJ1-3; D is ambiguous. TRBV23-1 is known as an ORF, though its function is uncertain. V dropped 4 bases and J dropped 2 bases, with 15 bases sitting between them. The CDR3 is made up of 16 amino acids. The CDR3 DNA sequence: TGCGCCAGCAGTCCCCGGAGACTCGGAGCTGGAAACACCATATATTTT. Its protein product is CASSPRRLGAGNTIYF.

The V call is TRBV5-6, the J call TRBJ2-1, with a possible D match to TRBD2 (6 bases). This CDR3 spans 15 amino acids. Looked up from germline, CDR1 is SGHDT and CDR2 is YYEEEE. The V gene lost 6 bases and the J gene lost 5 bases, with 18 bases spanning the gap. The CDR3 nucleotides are TGTGCCAGCACCCGACGGGGGTTTCGACACAATGAGCAGTTCTTC. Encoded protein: CASTRRGFRHNEQFF.

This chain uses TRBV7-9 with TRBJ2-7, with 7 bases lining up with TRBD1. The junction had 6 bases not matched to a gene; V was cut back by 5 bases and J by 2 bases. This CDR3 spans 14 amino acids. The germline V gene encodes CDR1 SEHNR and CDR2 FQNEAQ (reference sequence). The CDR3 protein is CASSLLTGPYEQYF. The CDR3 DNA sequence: TGTGCCAGCAGCCTTCTGACAGGGCCCTACGAGCAGTACTTC.

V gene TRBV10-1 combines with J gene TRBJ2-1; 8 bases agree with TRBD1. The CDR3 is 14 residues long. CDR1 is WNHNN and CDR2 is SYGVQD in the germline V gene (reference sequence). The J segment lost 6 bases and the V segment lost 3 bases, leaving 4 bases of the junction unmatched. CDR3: CASSDRGLSNEQFF. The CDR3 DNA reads TGCGCCAGCAGTGACAGGGGGCTCAGCAATGAGCAGTTCTTC.

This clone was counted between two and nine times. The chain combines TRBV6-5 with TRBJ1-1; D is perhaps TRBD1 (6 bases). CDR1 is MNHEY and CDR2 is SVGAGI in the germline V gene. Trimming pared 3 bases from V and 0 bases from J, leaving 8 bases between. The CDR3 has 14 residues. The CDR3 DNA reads TGTGCCAGCAGTTATCAGGGGTTGAACACTGAAGCTTTCTTT. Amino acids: CASSYQGLNTEAFF.

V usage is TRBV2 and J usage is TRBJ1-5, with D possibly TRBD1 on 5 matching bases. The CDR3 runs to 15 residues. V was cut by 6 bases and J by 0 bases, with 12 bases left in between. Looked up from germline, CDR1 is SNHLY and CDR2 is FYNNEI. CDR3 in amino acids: CASRRQRDSNQPQHF. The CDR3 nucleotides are TGTGCCAGCAGAAGACAGAGAGATAGCAATCAGCCCCAGCATTTT.

The CDR3 bases are TGTGCCAGCAGCAGTGCCGGGACAGGGGGGTCCGAGCAGTACTTC. Protein product: CASSSAGTGGSEQYF. The chain carries TRBV7-9 and TRBJ2-7, with 11 bases lining up with TRBD1. Germline V gene sequence: CDR1 SEHNR, CDR2 FQNEAQ (reference sequence). This CDR3 is 15 amino acids long. The V gene end was trimmed by 5 bases and the J gene end by 6 bases; junction bases not matched to a gene: 9.

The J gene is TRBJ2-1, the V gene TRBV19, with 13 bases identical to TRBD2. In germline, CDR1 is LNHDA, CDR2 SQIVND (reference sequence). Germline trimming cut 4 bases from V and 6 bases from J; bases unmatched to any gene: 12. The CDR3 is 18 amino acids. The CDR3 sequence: CASSKGLAGASLPNEQFF. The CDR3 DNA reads TGTGCCAGTAGTAAAGGACTAGCGGGGGCCTCTTTACCCAATGAGCAGTTCTTC.

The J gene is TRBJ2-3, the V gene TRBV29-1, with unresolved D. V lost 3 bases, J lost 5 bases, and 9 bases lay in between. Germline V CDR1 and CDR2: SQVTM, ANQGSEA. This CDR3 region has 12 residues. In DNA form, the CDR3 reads TGCAGCGTTGATCTTGGGCAAGATACGCAGTATTTT. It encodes CSVDLGQDTQYF.

CDR3 sequence: CSVGNRVDGYTF. CDR3 nucleotides: TGCAGCGTTGGAAACAGGGTTGATGGCTACACCTTC. The V and J genes are TRBV29-1 and TRBJ1-2; D possibly corresponds to TRBD1 (6 bases). The CDR3 loop spans 12 amino acids. CDR1 SQVTM and CDR2 ANQGSEA come from the germline V gene. V lost 4 bases to trimming and J lost 6 bases, with 12 bases between them.

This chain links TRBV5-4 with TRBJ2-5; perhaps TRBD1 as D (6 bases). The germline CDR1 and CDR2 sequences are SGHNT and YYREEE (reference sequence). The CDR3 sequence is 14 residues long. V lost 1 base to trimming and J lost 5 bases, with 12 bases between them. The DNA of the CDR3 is TGTGCCAGCAGCTTGCCAGGGGCTAAGGAGACCCAGTACTTC. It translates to CASSLPGAKETQYF.

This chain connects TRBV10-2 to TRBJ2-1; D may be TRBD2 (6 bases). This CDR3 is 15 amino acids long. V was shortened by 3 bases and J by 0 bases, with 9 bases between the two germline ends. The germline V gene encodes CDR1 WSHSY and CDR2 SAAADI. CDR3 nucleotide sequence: TGCGCCAGCAGTGACCGGGGGAGCTCCTACAATGAGCAGTTCTTC. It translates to CASSDRGSSYNEQFF.

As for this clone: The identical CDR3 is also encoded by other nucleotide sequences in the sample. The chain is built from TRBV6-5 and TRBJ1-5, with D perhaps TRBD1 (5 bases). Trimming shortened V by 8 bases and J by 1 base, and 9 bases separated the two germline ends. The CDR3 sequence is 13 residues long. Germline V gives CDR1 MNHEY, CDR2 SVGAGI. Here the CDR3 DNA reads TGTGCCAGCGGTAGGGGCAGCAATCAGCCCCAGCATTTT. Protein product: CASGRGSNQPQHF.

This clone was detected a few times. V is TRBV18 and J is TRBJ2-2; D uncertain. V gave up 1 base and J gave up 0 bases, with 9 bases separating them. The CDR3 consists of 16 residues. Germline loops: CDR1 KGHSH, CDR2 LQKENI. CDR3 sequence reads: CASSPQSVANTGELFF. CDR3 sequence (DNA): TGTGCCAGCTCACCACAATCCGTTGCGAACACCGGGGAGCTGTTTTTT. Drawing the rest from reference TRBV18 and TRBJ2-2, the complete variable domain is NAGVMQNPRHLVRRRGQEARLRCSPMKGHSHVYWYRQLPEEGLKFMVYLQKENIIDESGMPKERFSAEFPKEGPSILRIQQVVRGDSAAYFCASSPQSVANTGELFFGEGSRLTVL.